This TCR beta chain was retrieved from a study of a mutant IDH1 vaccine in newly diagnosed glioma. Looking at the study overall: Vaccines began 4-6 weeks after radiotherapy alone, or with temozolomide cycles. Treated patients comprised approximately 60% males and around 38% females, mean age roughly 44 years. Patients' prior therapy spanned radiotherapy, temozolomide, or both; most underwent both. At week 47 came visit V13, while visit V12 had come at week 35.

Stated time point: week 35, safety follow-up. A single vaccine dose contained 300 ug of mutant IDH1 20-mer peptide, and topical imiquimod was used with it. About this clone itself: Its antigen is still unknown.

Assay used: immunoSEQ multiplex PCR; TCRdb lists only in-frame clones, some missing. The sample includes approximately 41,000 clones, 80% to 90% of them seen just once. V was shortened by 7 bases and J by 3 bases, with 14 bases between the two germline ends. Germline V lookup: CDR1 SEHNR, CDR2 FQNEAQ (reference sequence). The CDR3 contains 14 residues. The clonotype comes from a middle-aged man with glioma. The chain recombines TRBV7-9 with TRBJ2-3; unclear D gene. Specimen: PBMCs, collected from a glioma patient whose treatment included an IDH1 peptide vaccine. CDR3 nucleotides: TGTGCCAGCATTAGGGATACCTTGACAGATACGCAGTATTTT. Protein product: CASIRDTLTDTQYF.